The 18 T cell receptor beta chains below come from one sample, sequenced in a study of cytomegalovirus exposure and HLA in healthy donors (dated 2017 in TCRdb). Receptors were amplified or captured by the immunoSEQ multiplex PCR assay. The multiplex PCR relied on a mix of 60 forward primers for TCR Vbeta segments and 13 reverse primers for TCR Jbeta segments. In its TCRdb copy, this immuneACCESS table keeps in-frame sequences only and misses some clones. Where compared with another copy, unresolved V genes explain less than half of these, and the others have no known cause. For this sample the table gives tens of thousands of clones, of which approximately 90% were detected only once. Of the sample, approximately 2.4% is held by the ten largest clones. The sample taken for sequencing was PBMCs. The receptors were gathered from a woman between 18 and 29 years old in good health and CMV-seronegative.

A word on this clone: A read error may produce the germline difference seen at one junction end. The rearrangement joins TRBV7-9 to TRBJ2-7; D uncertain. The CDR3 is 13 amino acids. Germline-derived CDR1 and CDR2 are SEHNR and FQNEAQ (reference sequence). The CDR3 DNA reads TGTTCCAGCAGCTTATCTATTACCTACGAGCAGTACTTC. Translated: CSSSLSITYEQYF.

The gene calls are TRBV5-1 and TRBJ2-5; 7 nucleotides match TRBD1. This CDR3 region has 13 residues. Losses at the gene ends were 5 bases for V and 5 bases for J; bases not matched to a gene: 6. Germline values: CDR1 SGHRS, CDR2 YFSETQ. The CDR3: CASSTGVPETQYF. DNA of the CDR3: TGCGCCAGCAGTACAGGGGTGCCGGAGACCCAGTACTTC.

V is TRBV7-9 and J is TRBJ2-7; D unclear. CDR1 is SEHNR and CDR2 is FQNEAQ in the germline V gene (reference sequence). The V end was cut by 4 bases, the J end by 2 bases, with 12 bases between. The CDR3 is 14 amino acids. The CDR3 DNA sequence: TGTGCCAGCAGCTCCAAACAGTCCACCTACGAGCAGTACTTC. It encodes CASSSKQSTYEQYF. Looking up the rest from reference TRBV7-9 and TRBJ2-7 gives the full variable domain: DTGVSQNPRHKITKRGQNVTFRCDPISEHNRLYWYRQTLGQGPEFLTYFQNEAQLEKSRLLSDRFSAERPKGSFSTLEIQRTEQGDSAMYLCASSSKQSTYEQYFGPGTRLTVT.

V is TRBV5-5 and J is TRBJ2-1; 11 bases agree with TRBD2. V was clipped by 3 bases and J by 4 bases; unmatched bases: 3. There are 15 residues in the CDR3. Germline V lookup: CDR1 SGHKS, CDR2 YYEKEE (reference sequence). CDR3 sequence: CASSSGTSGYNEQFF. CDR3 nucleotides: TGTGCCAGCAGCTCCGGGACTAGCGGATACAATGAGCAGTTCTTC.

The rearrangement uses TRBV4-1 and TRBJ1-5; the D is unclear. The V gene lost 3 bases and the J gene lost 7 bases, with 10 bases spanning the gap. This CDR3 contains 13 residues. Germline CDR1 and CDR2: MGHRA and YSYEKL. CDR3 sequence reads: CASSHVHRQPQHF. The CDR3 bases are TGCGCCAGCAGCCACGTCCACCGGCAGCCCCAGCATTTT.

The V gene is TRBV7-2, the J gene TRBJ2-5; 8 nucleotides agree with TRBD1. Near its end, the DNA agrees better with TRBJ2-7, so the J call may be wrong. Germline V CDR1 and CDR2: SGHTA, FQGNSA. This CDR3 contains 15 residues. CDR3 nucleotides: TGTGCCAGCAGCGGCAGGGGGCCCGAGGGCTACGAGCAGTACTTC. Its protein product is CASSGRGPEGYEQYF.

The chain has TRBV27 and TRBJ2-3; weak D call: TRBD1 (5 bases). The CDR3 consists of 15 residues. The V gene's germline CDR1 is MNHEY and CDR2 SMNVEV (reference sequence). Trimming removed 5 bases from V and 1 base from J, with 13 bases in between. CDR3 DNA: TGTGCCAGCAGTCGGTGGACACTCGGCACAGATACGCAGTATTTT. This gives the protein CASSRWTLGTDTQYF.

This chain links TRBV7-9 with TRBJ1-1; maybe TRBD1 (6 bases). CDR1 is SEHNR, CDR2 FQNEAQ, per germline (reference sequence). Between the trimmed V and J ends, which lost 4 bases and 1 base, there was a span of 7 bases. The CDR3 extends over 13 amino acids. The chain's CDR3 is CASSWTENTEAFF. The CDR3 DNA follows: TGTGCCAGCAGCTGGACAGAGAACACTGAAGCTTTCTTT.

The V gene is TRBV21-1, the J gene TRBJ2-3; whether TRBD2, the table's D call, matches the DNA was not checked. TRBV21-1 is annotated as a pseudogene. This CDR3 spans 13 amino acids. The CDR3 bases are TGTGCCACCGGAGCTGGGACTGATACTACGCAGTATTTT. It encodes CATGAGTDTTQYF.

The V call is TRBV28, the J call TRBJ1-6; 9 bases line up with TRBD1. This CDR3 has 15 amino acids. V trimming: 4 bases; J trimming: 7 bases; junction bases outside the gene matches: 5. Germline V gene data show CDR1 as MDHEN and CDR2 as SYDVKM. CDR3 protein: CASSSYRGLNSPLHF. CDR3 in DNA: TGTGCCAGCAGTTCCTACAGGGGGCTCAATTCACCCCTCCACTTT.

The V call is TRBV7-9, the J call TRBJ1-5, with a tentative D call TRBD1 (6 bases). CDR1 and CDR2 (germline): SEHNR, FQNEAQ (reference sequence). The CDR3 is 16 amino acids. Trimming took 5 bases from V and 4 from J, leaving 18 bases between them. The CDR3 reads CASSAQGNRGNQPQHF. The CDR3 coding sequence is TGTGCCAGCAGCGCACAGGGAAATAGGGGGAATCAGCCCCAGCATTTT.

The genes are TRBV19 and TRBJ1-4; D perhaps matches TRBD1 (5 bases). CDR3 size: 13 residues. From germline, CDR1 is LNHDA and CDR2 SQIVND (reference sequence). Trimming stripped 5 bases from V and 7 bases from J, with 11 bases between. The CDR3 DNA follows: TGTGCCAGTAGTTCGGGGGGTCGTGAAAAACTGTTTTTT. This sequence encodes CASSSGGREKLFF. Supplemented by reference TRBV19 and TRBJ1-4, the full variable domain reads DGGITQSPKYLFRKEGQNVTLSCEQNLNHDAMYWYRQDPGQGLRLIYYSQIVNDFQKGDIAEGYSVSREKKESFPLTVTSAQKNPTAFYLCASSSGGREKLFFGSGTQLSVL.

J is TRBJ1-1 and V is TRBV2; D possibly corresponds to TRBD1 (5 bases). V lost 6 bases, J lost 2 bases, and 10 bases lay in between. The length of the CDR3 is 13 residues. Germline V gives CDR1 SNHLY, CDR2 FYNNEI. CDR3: CASRDDRNTEAFF. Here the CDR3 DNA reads TGTGCCAGCAGGGACGACAGAAACACTGAAGCTTTCTTT.

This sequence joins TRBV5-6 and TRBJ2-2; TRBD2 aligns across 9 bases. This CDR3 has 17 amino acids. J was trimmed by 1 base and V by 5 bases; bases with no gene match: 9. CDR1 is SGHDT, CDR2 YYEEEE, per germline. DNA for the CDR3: TGTGCCAGCAGTTATGGCGGAGCGGGAGGGAACACCGGGGAGCTGTTTTTT. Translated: CASSYGGAGGNTGELFF.

The CDR3 is CASSLGSLAGGPETQYF. The CDR3 nucleotides are TGTGCCAGCAGCTTAGGATCGCTAGCGGGAGGGCCGGAGACCCAGTACTTC. The chain employs TRBV7-9 and TRBJ2-5, with 12 bases that match TRBD2. Germline CDR1 SEHNR, CDR2 FQNEAQ (reference sequence). Germline trimming cut 1 base from V and 5 bases from J; bases unmatched to any gene: 8. The CDR3 consists of 17 residues.

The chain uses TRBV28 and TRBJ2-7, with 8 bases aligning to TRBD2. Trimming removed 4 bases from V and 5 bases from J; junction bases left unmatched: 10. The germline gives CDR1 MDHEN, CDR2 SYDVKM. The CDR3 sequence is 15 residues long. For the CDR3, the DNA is TGTGCCAGCAGTTCCCCCGCGGGGGGCTTTAACGAGCAGTACTTC. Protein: CASSSPAGGFNEQYF.

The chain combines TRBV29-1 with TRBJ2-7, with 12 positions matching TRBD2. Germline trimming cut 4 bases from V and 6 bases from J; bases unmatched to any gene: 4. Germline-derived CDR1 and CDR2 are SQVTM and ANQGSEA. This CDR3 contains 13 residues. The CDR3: CSVVVLAGGEQYF. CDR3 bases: TGCAGCGTTGTAGTACTAGCGGGAGGCGAGCAGTACTTC.

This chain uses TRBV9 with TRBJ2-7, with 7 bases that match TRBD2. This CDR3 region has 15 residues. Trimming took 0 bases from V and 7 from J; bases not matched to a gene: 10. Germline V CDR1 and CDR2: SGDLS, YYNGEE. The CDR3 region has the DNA TGTGCCAGCAGCGTAGAGGGAGGGCCGGTAGAGGAGCAGTACTTC. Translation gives CASSVEGGPVEEQYF.